The 31 T cell receptor beta chains below were found in one sample sequenced in a study of post-analysis software for immune sequencing data. Study-wide points: Compared with controls, patients had more of about five TRBV segments, including TRBV5-6, TRBV5-1 and TRBV20-1.

Unique molecular identifiers were carried by the TCR beta cDNA libraries. Each CDR3 protein is one row after TCRdb ran MiXCR on the PCR reads. The sample has hundreds of thousands of distinct CDR3 sequences; 40% to 50% are singletons. Antigen specificity for these receptors is unknown. The material sequenced was blood. These receptors were taken from a girl aged 5 to 17 with multiple sclerosis.

V is TRBV12-3 or TRBV12-4 and J is TRBJ2-1, with 7 bases matching TRBD1. Unmatched junction bases numbered 5, after V lost 6 bases and J lost 0 bases. This CDR3 contains 15 residues. The CDR3 protein is CASRPGTDSYNEQFF. The DNA for the CDR3 is TGTGCCAGCAGGCCTGGGACAGACTCCTACAATGAGCAGTTCTTC.

The CDR3 DNA is TGCGCCAGCAGCCAAGTCCAGGTATACACCGGGGAGCTGTTTTTT. This translates into CASSQVQVYTGELFF. The chain recombines TRBV4-1 with TRBJ2-2; D is uncertain. Per the germline V gene, CDR1 is MGHRA and CDR2 is YSYEKL. The V end was cut by 1 base, the J end by 3 bases, with 9 bases between. The length of the CDR3 is 15 residues.

The V and J genes are TRBV5-1 and TRBJ2-1; 12 bases are a match to TRBD2. CDR3 length equals 20 residues. The junction had 15 bases not matched to a gene; V was cut back by 2 bases and J by 3 bases. From germline, CDR1 is SGHRS and CDR2 YFSETQ. The CDR3 DNA sequence: TGCGCCAGCAGCTTAGGATCCGGACTAGCGGGAAGGTGGGACTACAATGAGCAGTTCTTC. Encoded protein: CASSLGSGLAGRWDYNEQFF.

The chain carries TRBV9 and TRBJ2-5; D is unresolved. This CDR3 is built from 14 residues. Germline lookup yields CDR1 SGDLS and CDR2 YYNGEE. V lost 0 bases, J lost 5 bases, and 11 bases lay in between. The CDR3, as DNA: TGTGCCAGCAGCGTAGGAACCTCCCGGGAGACCCAGTACTTC. It encodes CASSVGTSRETQYF.

This chain links TRBV4-1 with TRBJ2-6; the D is unclear. Germline V gives CDR1 MGHRA, CDR2 YSYEKL. This CDR3 contains 16 residues. Trimming removed 1 base from V and 0 bases from J, with 7 bases in between. The CDR3 nucleotides read TGCGCCAGCAGCCAAGTGCAGACCTCTGGGGCCAACGTCCTGACTTTC. The encoded protein is CASSQVQTSGANVLTF.

The gene calls are TRBV7-8 and TRBJ2-5; TRBD1 matches at 9 bases. The germline V gene encodes CDR1 SGHVS and CDR2 FQNEAQ. With V trimmed by 8 bases and J by 4 bases, 8 bases remained unmatched. There are 14 residues in the CDR3. The CDR3: CASEPGQGGETQYF. CDR3 sequence (DNA): TGTGCCAGCGAACCGGGACAGGGAGGAGAGACCCAGTACTTC.

This clonotype was detected a few times. V is TRBV6-1 and J is TRBJ1-2; 9 bases align to TRBD1. The V gene's germline CDR1 is MNHNS and CDR2 SASEGT. The CDR3 is 14 amino acids. The J segment lost 7 bases and the V segment lost 6 bases, leaving 9 bases of the junction unmatched. DNA of the CDR3: TGTGCCAGCAGCCACCAGGGACAGGGACGTGGCTACACCTTC. Translation: CASSHQGQGRGYTF.

The DNA of the CDR3 is TGTGCCAGCAGCTTACTGGGGGGCAAAAACATTCAGTACTTC. Protein sequence: CASSLLGGKNIQYF. The chain has TRBV7-2 and TRBJ2-4; D possibly corresponds to TRBD2 (6 bases). The CDR3 has 14 amino acids. CDR1 is SGHTA and CDR2 is FQGNSA in the germline V gene. Trimming took 2 bases from V and 3 from J, leaving 8 bases between them.

V usage is TRBV20-1 and J usage is TRBJ2-5; D possibly corresponds to TRBD2 (6 bases). The end of the DNA fits TRBJ2-7 better, so the J call may be wrong. CDR1 DFQATT and CDR2 SNEGSKA come from the germline V gene (reference sequence). The CDR3 loop spans 13 amino acids. The CDR3 DNA reads TGCAGTGCTAGACTAGCGCTAGGGGACGAGCAGTACTTC. Its protein is CSARLALGDEQYF.

This clonotype turned up a few times. The chain has TRBV9 and TRBJ2-3, with D unresolved. V lost 4 bases and J lost 4, with 19 bases in between. The CDR3 length is 16 residues. Per germline, CDR1 SGDLS and CDR2 YYNGEE. The CDR3, as DNA: TGTGCCAGCAGCCCCGGTCGCGTCCATTTTCCAGATACGCAGTATTTT. Protein product: CASSPGRVHFPDTQYF.

The gene calls are TRBV29-1 and TRBJ2-5, with unresolved D. The CDR3 is 13 amino acids. The germline V and J ends were trimmed by 3 bases and 2 bases, with 10 bases remaining between them. Per the germline V gene, CDR1 is SQVTM and CDR2 is ANQGSEA. The CDR3 DNA reads TGCAGCGTTGAGCCGGAAACGCAAGAGACCCAGTACTTC. Its translation is CSVEPETQETQYF.

The chain uses TRBV9 and TRBJ2-1, with D possibly TRBD2 on 5 matching bases. Trimming pared 4 bases from V and 7 bases from J, leaving 12 bases between. CDR1 is SGDLS, CDR2 YYNGEE, per germline. The CDR3 loop spans 13 amino acids. The CDR3 nucleotides are TGTGCCAGCAGCCCGAGCGGAAGGAATGAGCAGTTCTTC. Its protein product is CASSPSGRNEQFF.

The rearrangement links TRBV27 to TRBJ1-5, with TRBD1 as a possible D gene (5 bases). Germline-derived CDR1 and CDR2 are MNHEY and SMNVEV (reference sequence). The V and J ends lost 2 bases and 0 bases respectively, with 14 bases between them. This CDR3 spans 17 amino acids. The CDR3 sequence is CASSLTTPGYSNQPQHF. CDR3 sequence (DNA): TGTGCCAGCAGTTTAACGACCCCAGGGTATAGCAATCAGCCCCAGCATTTT.

The genes are TRBV6-5 and TRBJ1-1; perhaps TRBD1 as D (5 bases). V lost 6 bases and J lost 0, with 14 bases in between. This CDR3 spans 15 amino acids. Germline CDR1 reads MNHEY; CDR2 reads SVGAGI. The CDR3: CASSRGDFMNTEAFF. The CDR3 DNA is TGTGCCAGCAGCAGAGGGGACTTCATGAACACTGAAGCTTTCTTT.

This clonotype came up a few times. This rearrangement joins TRBV4-1 to TRBJ1-2; 7 bases agree with TRBD1. The junction had 5 bases not matched to a gene; V was cut back by 3 bases and J by 4 bases. CDR1 and CDR2 (germline): MGHRA, YSYEKL. This CDR3 has 14 amino acids. CDR3 amino acids: CASSHSGTVYGYTF. CDR3 DNA: TGCGCCAGCAGCCACTCCGGGACAGTCTATGGCTACACCTTC.

This clonotype has just one count. The chain is built from TRBV5-1 and TRBJ2-1; 8 bases agree with TRBD2. J gave up 3 bases and V 4 bases, and 3 bases lay outside the gene matches. This CDR3 has 14 residues. Germline V gene lookup returns CDR1 SGHRS and CDR2 YFSETQ. CDR3 in amino acids: CASSAGLDYNEQFF. The CDR3 DNA reads as TGCGCCAGCAGCGCGGGACTAGACTACAATGAGCAGTTCTTC.

J is TRBJ2-5 and V is TRBV5-6, with 10 positions matching TRBD1. The germline V gene has CDR1 SGHDT and CDR2 YYEEEE. CDR3 length equals 15 residues. Trimming at V came to 3 bases and at J to 5 bases, leaving 7 bases not matched to a gene. The CDR3 loop reads CASSSRTGGAETQYF. The CDR3, as DNA: TGTGCCAGCAGCTCGCGGACAGGGGGAGCGGAGACCCAGTACTTC.

This clonotype showed up just a few times. This chain uses TRBV10-3 with TRBJ2-7; a weak D match, TRBD1 (5 bases). CDR3 length: 15 amino acids. The V end lost 2 bases, the J end lost 0 bases, and 11 bases lay between the germline ends. Germline V gene sequence: CDR1 ENHRY, CDR2 SYGVKD. CDR3 residues: CAISEIVDTSYEQYF. As DNA, the CDR3 is TGTGCCATCAGTGAGATAGTGGACACCTCCTACGAGCAGTACTTC.

This clonotype was seen more than once but under ten times. V and J are TRBV20-1 and TRBJ1-2; 7 bases are a match to TRBD1. The CDR3 consists of 14 residues. V shed 0 bases and J 11 bases; nucleotides not matched to a gene: 12. CDR1 is DFQATT and CDR2 is SNEGSKA in the germline V gene (reference sequence). CDR3 amino acids: CSARDQTGRLWYTF. In nucleotides, the CDR3 is TGCAGTGCTAGAGATCAGACAGGGCGGTTGTGGTACACCTTC.

This chain connects TRBV6-6 to TRBJ2-7; 14 bases map to TRBD2. The germline gives CDR1 MNHNY, CDR2 SVGAGI (reference sequence). V was pared by 6 bases and J by 5 bases, with 6 bases of the junction left unmatched. CDR3 length: 15 amino acids. The CDR3 DNA follows: TGTGCCAGCAGACTGGGACTAGCGGGAGTCAACGAGCAGTACTTC. It is translated as CASRLGLAGVNEQYF.

As concerns this clonotype: The junction does not match germline at one end; this may be a read error. The chain links TRBV5-1 to TRBJ2-3; D call uncertain. Per the germline V gene, CDR1 is SGHRS and CDR2 is YFSETQ. CDR3 length: 12 residues. CDR3 sequence: CAGSEELDTQYF. The CDR3 DNA reads as TGCGCCGGCAGCGAAGAACTAGATACGCAGTATTTT.

The rearrangement uses TRBV10-3 and TRBJ2-6, with D perhaps matching TRBD2 (6 bases). Trimming removed 0 bases from V and 0 bases from J, with 6 bases in between. Per the germline V gene, CDR1 is ENHRY and CDR2 is SYGVKD. This CDR3 region has 16 residues. The CDR3 here is CAISESGGSGANVLTF. As DNA, the CDR3 is TGTGCCATCAGTGAGTCCGGGGGCTCTGGGGCCAACGTCCTGACTTTC.

This chain joins TRBV27 and TRBJ2-7; either TRBD1 or TRBD2 may fit D (5 bases each). V shed 0 bases and J shed 2 bases, with 14 bases lying between them. CDR3 size: 16 residues. Germline V gene data show CDR1 as MNHEY and CDR2 as SMNVEV (reference sequence). The CDR3 DNA reads as TGTGCCAGCAGTTTATCCACGGGACGGAAGCCCTACGAGCAGTACTTC. Protein: CASSLSTGRKPYEQYF.

This chain links TRBV5-1 with TRBJ2-3; D possibly corresponds to TRBD2 (6 bases). Germline CDR1 is SGHRS and CDR2 is YFSETQ. The CDR3 is 14 amino acids. Trimming shortened V by 0 bases and J by 5 bases, and 10 bases separated the two germline ends. The CDR3 DNA is TGCGCCAGCAGCTTGGAGGTGCGGGGAGATACGCAGTATTTT. This codes for CASSLEVRGDTQYF.

The rearrangement links TRBV10-3 to TRBJ2-1, with D uncertain. The V and J ends lost 2 bases and 7 bases respectively, with 6 bases between them. Germline values: CDR1 ENHRY, CDR2 SYGVKD. The CDR3 totals 12 residues. CDR3 sequence: CAISENPNEQFF. CDR3 coding DNA: TGTGCCATCAGTGAGAACCCTAATGAGCAGTTCTTC.

The sample holds a few counts of this clonotype. The chain joins TRBV4-1 to TRBJ2-3; 7 bases are shared with TRBD1. Trimming removed 1 base from V and 2 bases from J; junction bases left unmatched: 9. This CDR3 spans 17 amino acids. Germline lookup yields CDR1 MGHRA and CDR2 YSYEKL. The CDR3: CASSQASGTVFTDTQYF. The DNA for the CDR3 is TGCGCCAGCAGCCAAGCCTCCGGGACAGTATTCACAGATACGCAGTATTTT.

The rearrangement joins TRBV7-3 to TRBJ1-1, with D hard to call. Germline V gene lookup returns CDR1 SGHTA and CDR2 FQGTGA. The CDR3 runs to 13 residues. V gave up 5 bases and J gave up 5 bases, with 12 bases separating them. CDR3 sequence: CASSPSPGTEAFF. In DNA form, the CDR3 reads TGTGCCAGCAGCCCCTCCCCCGGGACTGAAGCTTTCTTT.

At least ten counts were recorded for this clonotype. The chain couples TRBV12-3 or TRBV12-4 to TRBJ2-5; 8 bases match TRBD1. V was pared by 5 bases and J by 5 bases, with 4 bases of the junction left unmatched. This CDR3 contains 13 residues. The CDR3 sequence: CASSGQGRETQYF. Here the CDR3 DNA reads TGTGCCAGCAGTGGACAGGGCAGGGAGACCCAGTACTTC.

V and J are TRBV27 and TRBJ2-7, with a tentative D call TRBD1 (6 bases). Trimming cost V 3 bases and J 5 bases, with 14 bases left between them. Per germline, CDR1 MNHEY and CDR2 SMNVEV (reference sequence). This CDR3 has 14 residues. CDR3 coding DNA: TGTGCCAGCAGTTTTACGGTGGACAGCAACGAGCAGTACTTC. This gives the protein CASSFTVDSNEQYF.

This clonotype was counted between two and nine times. V usage is TRBV12-3 or TRBV12-4 and J usage is TRBJ2-1; D may be TRBD1 or TRBD2 (5 bases each). The CDR3 spans 14 residues. The ends were cut back, 3 bases at V and 5 bases at J, with 11 bases in the middle. The DNA for the CDR3 is TGTGCCAGCAGTTTCGTACTAGGGGACAATGAGCAGTTCTTC. This translates into CASSFVLGDNEQFF.

The chain recombines TRBV7-9 with TRBJ2-1; D remains ambiguous. V gave up 1 base and J gave up 4 bases, with 20 bases separating them. The germline CDR1 and CDR2 sequences are SEHNR and FQNEAQ (reference sequence). CDR3 length: 18 residues. The CDR3 reads CASSLVRDQAHGYNEQFF. DNA of the CDR3: TGTGCCAGCAGCTTAGTAAGAGATCAGGCCCACGGGTACAATGAGCAGTTCTTC.